This T cell receptor (beta chain) is from a study of blood T cell repertoires in COVID-19. Study summary: Both acute and convalescent COVID-19 samples were obtained from the United States, Italy and Spain. Sources were T cells, B-cell-depleted T cells, or PBMCs; the material itself was cDNA or gDNA.

V gave up 5 bases and J gave up 4 bases, with 8 bases separating them. The CDR3 is 13 residues long. In this sample, this clone turned up once. Assay used: immunoSEQ multiplex PCR; TCRdb lists only in-frame clones, some missing. Among approximately 97,000 clones listed, around nine tenths were seen once. Sequenced: peripheral blood. The clonotype was recovered from a man in his sixties with acute or convalescent COVID-19. V gene TRBV12-3 or TRBV12-4 combines with J gene TRBJ2-2; no firm D call. The CDR3 DNA follows: TGTGCCAGCAGTCTTCACGGCACCGGGGAGCTGTTTTTT. Amino acid sequence: CASSLHGTGELFF.